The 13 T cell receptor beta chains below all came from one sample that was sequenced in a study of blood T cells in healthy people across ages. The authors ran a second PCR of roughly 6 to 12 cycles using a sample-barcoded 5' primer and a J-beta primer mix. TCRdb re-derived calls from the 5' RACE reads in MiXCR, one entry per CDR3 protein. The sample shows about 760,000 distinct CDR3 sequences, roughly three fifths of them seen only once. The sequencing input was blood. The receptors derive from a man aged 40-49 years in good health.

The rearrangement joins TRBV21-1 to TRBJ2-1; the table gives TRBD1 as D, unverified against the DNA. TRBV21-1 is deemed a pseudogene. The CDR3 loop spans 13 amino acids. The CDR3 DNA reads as TGTGCCAGCAGCTCCCGACAGTACAATGAGCAGTTCTTC. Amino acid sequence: CASSSRQYNEQFF.

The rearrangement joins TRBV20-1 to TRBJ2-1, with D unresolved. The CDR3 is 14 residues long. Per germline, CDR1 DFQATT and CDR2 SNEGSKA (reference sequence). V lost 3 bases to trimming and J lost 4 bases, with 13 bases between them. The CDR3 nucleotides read TGCAGTGCTAGGACTGCGGCCATATACAATGAGCAGTTCTTC. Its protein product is CSARTAAIYNEQFF.

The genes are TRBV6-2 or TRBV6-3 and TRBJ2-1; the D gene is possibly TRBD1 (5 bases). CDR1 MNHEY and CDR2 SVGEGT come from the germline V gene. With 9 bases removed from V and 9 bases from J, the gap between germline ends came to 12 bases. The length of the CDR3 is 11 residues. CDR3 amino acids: CASNQGGEQFF. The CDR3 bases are TGTGCCAGTAACCAGGGTGGTGAGCAGTTCTTC.

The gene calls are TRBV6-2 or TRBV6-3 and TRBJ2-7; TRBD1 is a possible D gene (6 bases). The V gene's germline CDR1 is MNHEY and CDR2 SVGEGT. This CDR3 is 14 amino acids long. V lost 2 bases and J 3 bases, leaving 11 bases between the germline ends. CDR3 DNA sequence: TGTGCCAGCAGTTACCGGAGACAGGACTACGAGCAGTACTTC. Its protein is CASSYRRQDYEQYF.

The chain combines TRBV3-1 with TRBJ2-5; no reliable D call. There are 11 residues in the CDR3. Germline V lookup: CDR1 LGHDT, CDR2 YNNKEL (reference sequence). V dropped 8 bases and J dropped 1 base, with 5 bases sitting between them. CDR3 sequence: CASGSQETQYF. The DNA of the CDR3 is TGTGCCAGCGGGTCCCAAGAGACCCAGTACTTC.

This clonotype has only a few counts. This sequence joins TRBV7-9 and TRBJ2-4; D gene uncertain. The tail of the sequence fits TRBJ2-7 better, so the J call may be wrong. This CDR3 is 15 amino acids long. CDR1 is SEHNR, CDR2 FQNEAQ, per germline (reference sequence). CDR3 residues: CASSSPKTEIYEQYF. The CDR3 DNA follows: TGTGCCAGCAGCTCACCAAAAACCGAGATATACGAGCAGTACTTC.

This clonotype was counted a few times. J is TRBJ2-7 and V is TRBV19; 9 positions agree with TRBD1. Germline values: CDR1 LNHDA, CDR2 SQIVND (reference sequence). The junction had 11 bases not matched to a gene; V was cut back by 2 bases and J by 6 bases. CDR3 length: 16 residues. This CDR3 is CASSITSGTGRGEQYF. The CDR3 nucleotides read TGTGCCAGTAGTATAACCTCCGGGACAGGGAGGGGCGAGCAGTACTTC.

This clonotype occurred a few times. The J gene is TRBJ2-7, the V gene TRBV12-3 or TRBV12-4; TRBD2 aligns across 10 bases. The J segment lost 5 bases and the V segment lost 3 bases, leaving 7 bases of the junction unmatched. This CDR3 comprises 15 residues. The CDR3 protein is CASSFLAGVNNEQYF. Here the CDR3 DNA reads TGTGCCAGCAGTTTCCTAGCGGGAGTAAACAACGAGCAGTACTTC.

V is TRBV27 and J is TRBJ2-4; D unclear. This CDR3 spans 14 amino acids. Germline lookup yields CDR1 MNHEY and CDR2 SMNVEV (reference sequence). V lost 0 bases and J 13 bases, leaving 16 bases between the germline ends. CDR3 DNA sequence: TGTGCCAGCAGTTTATCGTTCCCCCCGACGAGGCAGTACTTC. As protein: CASSLSFPPTRQYF.

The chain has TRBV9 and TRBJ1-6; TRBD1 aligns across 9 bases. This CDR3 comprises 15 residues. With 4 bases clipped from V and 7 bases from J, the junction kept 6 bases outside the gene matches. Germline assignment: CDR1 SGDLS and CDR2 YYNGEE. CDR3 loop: CASSPWTGANSPLHF. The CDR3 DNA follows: TGTGCCAGCAGCCCGTGGACAGGGGCAAATTCACCCCTCCACTTT. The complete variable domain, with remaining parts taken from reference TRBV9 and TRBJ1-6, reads DSGVTQTPKHLITATGQRVTLRCSPRSGDLSVYWYQQSLDQGLQFLIQYYNGEERAKGNILERFSAQQFPDLHSELNLSSLELGDSALYFCASSPWTGANSPLHFGNGTRLTVT.

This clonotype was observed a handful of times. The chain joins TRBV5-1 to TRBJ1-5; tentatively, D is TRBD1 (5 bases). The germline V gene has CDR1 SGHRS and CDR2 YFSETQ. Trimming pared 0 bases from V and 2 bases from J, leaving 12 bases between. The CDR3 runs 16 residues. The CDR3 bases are TGCGCCAGCAGCTTGGATCCGGGAGGGGGCAATCAGCCCCAGCATTTT. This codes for CASSLDPGGGNQPQHF.

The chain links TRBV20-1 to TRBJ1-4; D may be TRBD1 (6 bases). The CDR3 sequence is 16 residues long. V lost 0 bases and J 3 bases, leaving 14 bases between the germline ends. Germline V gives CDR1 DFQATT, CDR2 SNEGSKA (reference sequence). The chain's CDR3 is CSARDGAGTSNEKLFF. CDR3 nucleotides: TGCAGTGCTAGAGATGGGGCGGGGACATCTAATGAAAAACTGTTTTTT.

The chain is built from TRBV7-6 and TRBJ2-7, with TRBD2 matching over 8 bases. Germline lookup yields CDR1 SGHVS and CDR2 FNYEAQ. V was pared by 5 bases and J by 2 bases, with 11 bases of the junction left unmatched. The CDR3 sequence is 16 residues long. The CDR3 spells CASSLASGRGAYEQYF. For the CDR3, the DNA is TGTGCCAGCAGCCTGGCTAGCGGGCGAGGGGCCTACGAGCAGTACTTC.